The rows below give T cell receptor beta chains drawn from one sample of a study of cytomegalovirus exposure and HLA in healthy donors. Method: immunoSEQ multiplex PCR; TCRdb's copy keeps in-frame clones and lacks some. Counted here are around 170,000 clones, around 80% occurring once; the ten biggest clones make up approximately 1.4%. Sample: PBMCs. The receptors stem from a man in his late teens or twenties in good health and CMV-seronegative. Each CDR3 is given with its conserved first and last residue. A D gene is named only where the DNA matches it firmly. Clone sizes are given selectively: once, few, many, or a class where the clone is expanded.

clone size | D gene | V gene | CDR3 protein
NA | NA | TRBV18 | CASSLIQGNLDSPLHF
NA | TRBD1 | TRBV18 | CASSPDRVGTEAFF
NA | TRBD1 | TRBV10-3 | CAITPGQGASDTQYF
NA | TRBD1 | TRBV6-6 | CASTKQGWFSYEQYF
NA | NA | TRBV9 | CASSTGMIGEQYF
NA | TRBD2 | TRBV7-9 | CASRLRREGSTDTQYF
NA | NA | TRBV7-2 | CASSFAGPYNEQFF
NA | NA | TRBV11-2 | CASSLARRTDTQYF
few | TRBD2 | TRBV30 | CAGQREQFGTQYF
NA | NA | TRBV7-3 | CASSAARSTEAFF
NA | NA | TRBV4-1 | CASSHTWARERVYEQYF
NA | TRBD1 | TRBV18 | CASSPGQGGNTEAFF
NA | NA | TRBV11-3 | CASSLAGAQETQYF
few | TRBD1 | TRBV30 | CAWRGTGGTEAFF
NA | TRBD2 | TRBV4-3 | CASSQVVSSGGTDTQYF
NA | NA | TRBV4-2 | CASSQELRVPPGYEQYF
once | TRBD1 | TRBV29-1 | CSVGAGGSEKLFF
NA | NA | TRBV9 | CASSVAVQGGRETQYF
once | NA | TRBV7-8 | CASSLEGLTIRGELFF
NA | NA | TRBV11-2 | CASSHLQKFF
NA | TRBD1 | TRBV5-6 | CASSQGTGGYEQYF
few | NA | TRBV5-1 | CASSPSSLANYGYTF
NA | NA | TRBV5-4 | CASSYGLLAETSTDTQYF
once | TRBD1 | TRBV7-6 | CASSSGTGMNSPLHF
NA | NA | TRBV27 | CASSRENWAGRNSPLHF
few | NA | TRBV2 | CASRRDASSGNTIYF
NA | TRBD1 | TRBV29-1 | CSATGTDSYEQYF
NA | TRBD1 | TRBV18 | CASSPRQGSTDTQYF
NA | TRBD1 | TRBV10-2 | CASSAGPGQGAYEQYF
once | TRBD1 | TRBV19 | CASSVDRGSYEQYF
NA | TRBD1 | TRBV7-2 | CASSSPGQGATEAFF
NA | TRBD2 | TRBV7-2 | CASSPRTSGLSSYEQYF
NA | TRBD1 | TRBV7-6 | CASSSPRDRVNEQFF
NA | NA | TRBV11-3 | CASSQKDTPGELFF
NA | NA | TRBV5-1 | CASSLGHSGNTIYF
NA | NA | TRBV6-6 | CASTRGATNEKLFF
NA | NA | TRBV7-9 | CASSSATKENTEAFF
NA | TRBD1 | TRBV5-8 | CASSNGQGAGQPQHF
NA | TRBD2 | TRBV9 | CASSVGLAGGLTDTQYF
NA | TRBD2 | TRBV7-9 | CASSSTSGGAVEQFF
NA | TRBD1 | TRBV5-6 | CASSGTGTGGNEQFF